This is a list of T cell receptor beta chains from one sample in a study of CD8 T cells in ankylosing spondylitis. MiXCR, run by TCRdb on the 5' RACE reads, gives a single entry per CDR3 protein. This table holds 700,000 to 1,000,000 distinct CDR3 sequences, 12% found once. Specimen: blood, either unsorted or a sorted T cell fraction (not recorded which). The receptors stem from a male donor with ankylosing spondylitis. Each CDR3 is given without its conserved first and last residue. Fields, in order: J gene, clone size, V gene, CDR3 protein. Size is omitted from some rows. Given values are once, few, many or a class for expanded clones.

j_call: TRBJ2-4
clone_size: .
v_call: TRBV28
cdr3_aa: ASSPKSIQY

j_call: TRBJ1-5
clone_size: few
v_call: TRBV20-1
cdr3_aa: SAKGQPRPNQPQH

j_call: TRBJ2-1
clone_size: .
v_call: TRBV28
cdr3_aa: ASSGGGTVGNNEQF

j_call: TRBJ1-2
clone_size: .
v_call: TRBV4-1
cdr3_aa: ASSQSGQANYGYT

j_call: TRBJ2-2
clone_size: few
v_call: TRBV21-1
cdr3_aa: ASSKAGGAAGELF

j_call: TRBJ2-7
clone_size: .
v_call: TRBV24-1
cdr3_aa: ATGTGSSYEQY

j_call: TRBJ2-5
clone_size: few
v_call: TRBV7-2
cdr3_aa: ASSPTGGAGETQY

j_call: TRBJ2-1
clone_size: few
v_call: TRBV7-9
cdr3_aa: ASSFLAGGPRSDNEQF

j_call: TRBJ2-7
clone_size: few
v_call: TRBV10-3
cdr3_aa: AISGLAGAGYEQY

j_call: TRBJ1-2
clone_size: .
v_call: TRBV27
cdr3_aa: ASSPSRGRTINYGYT

j_call: TRBJ2-7
clone_size: .
v_call: TRBV20-1
cdr3_aa: SASNYGREDEQY

j_call: TRBJ2-3
clone_size: .
v_call: TRBV6-1
cdr3_aa: ASSPGGQEWSDTQY

j_call: TRBJ2-4
clone_size: .
v_call: TRBV7-9
cdr3_aa: ASSLGLAGSADIQY

j_call: TRBJ2-1
clone_size: .
v_call: TRBV12-3/TRBV12-4
cdr3_aa: ASSSYRGRYNEQF

j_call: TRBJ2-7
clone_size: few
v_call: TRBV6-1
cdr3_aa: ASSEAKDYEQY

j_call: TRBJ1-5
clone_size: .
v_call: TRBV12-3/TRBV12-4
cdr3_aa: ASSTFRDRFNQPQH

j_call: TRBJ2-5
clone_size: .
v_call: TRBV21-1
cdr3_aa: ASSKAGQQETQY

j_call: TRBJ2-4
clone_size: .
v_call: TRBV5-1
cdr3_aa: ASSVDGQGGAAKNIQY

j_call: TRBJ2-1
clone_size: .
v_call: TRBV20-1
cdr3_aa: SASPATRNEQF